These 23 T cell receptor beta chains originate from one sample sequenced in a study of blood T cell repertoires in COVID-19. TCRdb's copy holds only in-frame clones and misses some; the assay was immunoSEQ multiplex PCR. This sample yields around 100,000 clones, of which roughly 85% are seen a single time; 1.4% to 1.5% belongs to the top ten. Sequencing input: peripheral blood. The receptors were sampled from a man between 35 and 55 years old with acute or convalescent COVID-19.

The CDR3 bases are TGTGCCAGCTCACCACCGGGACTAGCGGGCCCCTCTGCAGATACGCAGTATTTT. The encoded protein is CASSPPGLAGPSADTQYF. This rearrangement joins TRBV18 to TRBJ2-3; 12 bases fit TRBD2. CDR1 is KGHSH and CDR2 is LQKENI in the germline V gene. Trimming cost V 0 bases and J 4 bases; bases outside gene matches: 8. CDR3 length: 18 amino acids.

The chain uses TRBV6-5 and TRBJ1-2; D ambiguous. The germline V and J ends were trimmed by 8 bases and 8 bases, with 15 bases remaining between them. CDR1 and CDR2 from the germline V gene are MNHEY and SVGAGI. This CDR3 contains 12 residues. DNA of the CDR3: TGTGCCAGCGGTAGGAGGGTTGGCGGCTACACCTTC. It yields the protein CASGRRVGGYTF.

The gene calls are TRBV24-1 and TRBJ2-5, with a possible D match to TRBD1 (6 bases). V was shortened by 5 bases and J by 2 bases, with 14 bases between the two germline ends. The CDR3 totals 15 residues. The germline V gene encodes CDR1 KGHDR and CDR2 SFDVKD. As DNA, the CDR3 is TGTGCCACCAGTGGGCTGACAGGACCGCAAGAGACCCAGTACTTC. Translating gives CATSGLTGPQETQYF.

This chain links TRBV28 with TRBJ2-5; 7 bases are shared with TRBD2. This CDR3 comprises 14 residues. With V trimmed by 1 base and J by 6 bases, 5 bases remained unmatched. CDR1 is MDHEN, CDR2 SYDVKM, per germline. The CDR3 sequence: CASSLSGGLKTQYF. The CDR3 DNA reads as TGTGCCAGCAGTTTATCGGGGGGTTTGAAGACCCAGTACTTC. The variable domain in full, completed from reference TRBV28 and TRBJ2-5, reads DVKVTQSSRYLVKRTGEKVFLECVQDMDHENMFWYRQDPGLGLRLIYFSYDVKMKEKGDIPEGYSVSREKKERFSLILESASTNQTSMYLCASSLSGGLKTQYFGPGTRLLVL.

The chain carries TRBV3-1 (or the pseudogene TRBV3-2) and TRBJ2-6; 8 bases are a match to TRBD1. V trimming: 3 bases; J trimming: 1 base; junction bases outside the gene matches: 11. The CDR3 length is 19 residues. Germline CDR1 and CDR2: LGHDT and YNNKEL (reference sequence). The CDR3 reads CASSHWTGSPASGANVLTF. In DNA form, the CDR3 reads TGTGCCAGCAGCCATTGGACAGGGAGCCCTGCATCTGGGGCCAACGTCCTGACTTTC.

The chain recombines TRBV18 with TRBJ2-3, with D uncertain. The CDR3 length is 14 residues. The V gene lost 5 bases and the J gene lost 1 base, with 10 bases spanning the gap. Germline-derived CDR1 and CDR2 are KGHSH and LQKENI. This CDR3 is CASSAHPGTDTQYF. The CDR3, as DNA: TGTGCCAGCTCAGCACATCCCGGCACAGATACGCAGTATTTT. Full variable domain (outside the CDR3, taken from reference TRBV18 and TRBJ2-3): NAGVMQNPRHLVRRRGQEARLRCSPMKGHSHVYWYRQLPEEGLKFMVYLQKENIIDESGMPKERFSAEFPKEGPSILRIQQVVRGDSAAYFCASSAHPGTDTQYFGPGTRLTVL.

The V call is TRBV6-5, the J call TRBJ2-3; 7 bases agree with TRBD1. After removal of 6 bases from V and 1 base from J, the junction contained 7 bases not matched to a gene. Per germline, CDR1 MNHEY and CDR2 SVGAGI. The CDR3 has 15 residues. The DNA of the CDR3 is TGTGCCAGCAGGCCAGGGGGAAGTGGCACAGATACGCAGTATTTT. The encoded protein is CASRPGGSGTDTQYF.

V is TRBV9 and J is TRBJ2-1; D is undetermined. This CDR3 has 11 residues. Per the germline V gene, CDR1 is SGDLS and CDR2 is YYNGEE. V lost 2 bases, J lost 7 bases, and 4 bases lay in between. CDR3 residues: CASSVQNEQFF. The DNA for the CDR3 is TGTGCCAGCAGCGTTCAAAATGAGCAGTTCTTC.

The chain is built from TRBV7-2 and TRBJ1-5; D is undetermined. Deletions cut 8 bases from V and 2 bases from J, with 7 bases between. CDR3 length equals 12 residues. CDR1 SGHTA and CDR2 FQGNSA come from the germline V gene. The CDR3 coding sequence is TGTGCCAGCGGCAAACGCAATCAGCCCCAGCATTTT. Protein sequence: CASGKRNQPQHF.

The genes are TRBV7-9 and TRBJ2-2, with D hard to call. CDR1 and CDR2 (germline): SEHNR, FQNEAQ (reference sequence). The CDR3 has 14 amino acids. Trimming cost V 1 base and J 0 bases, with 3 bases left between them. The CDR3 DNA follows: TGTGCCAGCAGCTTAGGAGCGAACACCGGGGAGCTGTTTTTT. It codes for CASSLGANTGELFF.

The chain carries TRBV7-2 and TRBJ1-4; 9 bases are a match to TRBD1. The V gene's germline CDR1 is SGHTA and CDR2 FQGNSA. V lost 5 bases, J lost 7 bases, and 5 bases stayed unmatched. The CDR3 has 14 residues. The CDR3 spells CASSLDRGGEKLFF. CDR3 coding DNA: TGTGCCAGCAGCCTGGACAGGGGAGGTGAAAAACTGTTTTTT.

V is TRBV19 and J is TRBJ1-1, with 7 bases that match TRBD1. CDR1 and CDR2 from the germline V gene are LNHDA and SQIVND (reference sequence). The CDR3 has 13 residues. J lost 5 bases, V lost 6 bases, and 6 bases had no gene match. The CDR3 sequence: CASSQGGGTEAFF. The CDR3 bases are TGTGCCAGTAGCCAGGGGGGCGGGACTGAAGCTTTCTTT.

On this clone: Other DNA sequences in this sample translate to the same CDR3. The chain recombines TRBV2 with TRBJ2-1, with TRBD2 matching 7 bases. The germline V gene encodes CDR1 SNHLY and CDR2 FYNNEI. CDR3 length: 14 residues. V shed 7 bases, J shed 0 bases, and the junction held 3 bases outside the gene matches. The DNA of the CDR3 is TGTGCCAGCATTGCGGGGGTCTCCTACAATGAGCAGTTCTTC. Its protein product is CASIAGVSYNEQFF.

The chain combines TRBV6-1 with TRBJ2-2, with 9 bases that match TRBD1. This CDR3 is 16 amino acids long. After removal of 3 bases from V and 7 bases from J, the junction contained 9 bases not matched to a gene. Per the germline V gene, CDR1 is MNHNS and CDR2 is SASEGT. The CDR3 nucleotides are TGTGCCAGCAGTGAGTTGGGGACAGGGCCCAGCGGGGAGCTGTTTTTT. Protein sequence: CASSELGTGPSGELFF.

V usage is TRBV12-3 or TRBV12-4 and J usage is TRBJ1-2; D is unclear. V was pared by 1 base and J by 2 bases, with 5 bases between. This CDR3 is built from 13 residues. This CDR3 is CASSLVLNYGYTF. CDR3 nucleotide sequence: TGTGCCAGCAGTTTAGTCTTAAACTATGGCTACACCTTC.

The rearrangement uses TRBV4-1 and TRBJ2-1, with 12 bases identical to TRBD2. The junction had 3 bases not matched to a gene; V was cut back by 2 bases and J by 10 bases. CDR1 and CDR2 from the germline V gene are MGHRA and YSYEKL. The CDR3 extends over 14 amino acids. CDR3 residues: CASSQLAGGREQFF. The DNA of the CDR3 is TGCGCCAGCAGCCAACTAGCGGGGGGGCGGGAGCAGTTCTTC.

This clone came up once. The chain is built from TRBV3-1 (or the pseudogene TRBV3-2) and TRBJ2-7; D is perhaps TRBD1 (5 bases). Trimming removed 1 base from V and 8 bases from J, with 15 bases in between. CDR3 size: 14 residues. Germline assignment: CDR1 LGHDT and CDR2 YNNKEL (reference sequence). Here the CDR3 reads CASSQGRARTQQYF. CDR3 DNA sequence: TGTGCCAGCAGCCAAGGCAGGGCCAGAACCCAGCAGTACTTC.

V usage is TRBV12-1 and J usage is TRBJ2-7; no DNA check was done on the table's D call, TRBD1. TRBV12-1 has pseudogene status. The CDR3 runs 15 residues. CDR3 sequence (DNA): TGTGCCAGCAGCCTCGGGCCGGGACACGAGTACGAGCAGTACTTC. This translates into CASSLGPGHEYEQYF.

The chain has TRBV6-5 and TRBJ2-2, with D maybe TRBD2 (7 bases). Germline loops: CDR1 MNHEY, CDR2 SVGAGI. Trimming cost V 6 bases and J 4 bases, with 15 bases left between them. The CDR3 covers 15 residues. The CDR3 spells CASRTGRASTGELFF. CDR3 bases: TGTGCCAGCAGAACAGGGAGGGCCAGCACCGGGGAGCTGTTTTTT.

The chain uses TRBV6-2 or TRBV6-3 and TRBJ1-1, with TRBD1 matching over 8 bases. CDR1 is MNHEY, CDR2 SVGEGT, per germline. The V gene end was trimmed by 5 bases and the J gene end by 4 bases; junction bases not matched to a gene: 9. CDR3 length: 15 amino acids. CDR3 nucleotides: TGTGCCAGCAGTACGACCGGGACAGGCAGCACTGAAGCTTTCTTT. As protein: CASSTTGTGSTEAFF.

This clone showed up just once. The V and J genes are TRBV30 and TRBJ2-7; 11 nucleotides match TRBD2. Trimming cost V 7 bases and J 6 bases; bases outside gene matches: 11. The length of the CDR3 is 14 residues. Germline V lookup: CDR1 GTSNPN, CDR2 SVGIG (reference sequence). The CDR3 DNA reads TGTGCCTCCACCTCACTAGCGGGAGCTTTCGAGCAGTACTTC. It specifies CASTSLAGAFEQYF.

The genes are TRBV4-2 and TRBJ1-6; 11 nucleotides match TRBD1. Trimming removed 4 bases from V and 7 bases from J; junction bases left unmatched: 6. This CDR3 has 16 residues. Germline V lookup: CDR1 LGHNA, CDR2 YNFKEQ. The CDR3: CASSPWGDRGNSPLHF. DNA of the CDR3: TGTGCCAGCAGCCCTTGGGGGGACAGGGGGAATTCACCCCTCCACTTT.

The V gene is TRBV10-2, the J gene TRBJ1-2; unclear D gene. V was trimmed by 3 bases and J by 8 bases, leaving 16 bases between them. The V gene's germline CDR1 is WSHSY and CDR2 SAAADI. The CDR3 is 14 residues long. The CDR3 here is CASSDRRLTQGYTF. CDR3 in DNA: TGCGCCAGCAGTGACAGGCGTCTCACCCAGGGCTACACCTTC.